These 4 T cell receptor beta chains came from one sample sequenced in a study of T cells after yellow fever vaccination. TCRdb reanalysed the 5' RACE reads using MiXCR and keeps one entry per CDR3 protein. This sample has about 74,000 distinct CDR3 sequences; 7.1% occur once, and the top ten carry around a third. The sample was CD8+ T cells sorted from PBMCs, taken about 5 days after the first yellow fever vaccination. The origin of the receptors is a man aged 18 to 29 who received the YFV17D yellow fever vaccine.

The table lists this clonotype with a few counts. The genes are TRBV19 and TRBJ2-3; TRBD2 aligns across 8 bases. The CDR3 consists of 14 residues. Germline V gene lookup returns CDR1 LNHDA and CDR2 SQIVND (reference sequence). Trimming at V came to 7 bases and at J to 2 bases, leaving 5 bases not matched to a gene. CDR3 coding DNA: TGTGCCAGTATGAGCGGGAGAAACACAGATACGCAGTATTTT. This gives the protein CASMSGRNTDTQYF.

This clonotype occurred a few times. The rearrangement links TRBV4-3 to TRBJ1-4; a possible D gene is TRBD1 (5 bases). V dropped 0 bases and J dropped 0 bases, with 8 bases sitting between them. Germline CDR1 is LGHNA and CDR2 is YSLEER. This CDR3 has 16 amino acids. The CDR3 coding sequence is TGCGCCAGCAGCCAAGAAGGGGTGGCAACTAATGAAAAACTGTTTTTT. The encoded protein is CASSQEGVATNEKLFF.

The chain combines TRBV7-8 with TRBJ1-2; 8 nucleotides line up with TRBD1. The CDR3 extends over 15 amino acids. Germline lookup yields CDR1 SGHVS and CDR2 FQNEAQ. V lost 5 bases to trimming and J lost 0 bases; unmatched junction nucleotides: 5. CDR3 DNA sequence: TGTGCCAGCAGCCTTAGGGGACAGGCTAACTATGGCTACACCTTC. Amino acid sequence: CASSLRGQANYGYTF.

This clonotype was seen a handful of times. The rearrangement joins TRBV29-1 to TRBJ2-6; 9 bases match TRBD1. The CDR3 runs to 16 residues. The germline V gene encodes CDR1 SQVTM and CDR2 ANQGSEA. V was clipped by 4 bases and J by 3 bases; unmatched bases: 7. The CDR3 loop reads CSVATGGIRGANVLTF. CDR3 DNA: TGCAGCGTTGCTACAGGGGGCATTCGTGGGGCCAACGTCCTGACTTTC.